The sequence of this T cell receptor (beta chain) was determined in a study of blood T cell repertoires in COVID-19 (dated by TCRdb to 2018 to 2020). For context, the study as a whole: Samples covering the acute and convalescent phases of COVID-19 were provided by collaborators in the United States, Italy and Spain. The prospective study material was composed of cDNA or gDNA derived from T cells, B-cell-depleted T cells, or PBMCs. Subjects who had been exposed to COVID-19, were actively infected with it, or had recovered from it provided the deeply sampled blood TCRbeta repertoires that made up the dataset. The repertoires were released in a freely available public database meant as a resource for research on the immune response to SARS-CoV-2. Samples came from the ongoing ImmuneRACE study (first 160 participants) plus 1,254 subjects from 6 global collaborators. Sample metadata almost always included a de-identified subject ID, COVID-19 status, age in years and sex. Where HLA class I and class II types were available, the types were taken from metadata supplied by the sample provider, not from assay-based typing.

One collaborating source in Seattle enrolled patients while the patients were actively infected and followed the patients over time throughout the course of disease. The collaborating institutions used their own protocols to collect whole blood in K2EDTA tubes. Collaborator samples were shipped for TCRbeta analysis as frozen whole blood, isolated PBMCs, or DNA extracted from either sample type. V lost 1 base and J lost 3 bases, and the count of bases not matched to a germline gene is 7. Based on the germline V gene, the CDR1 and CDR2 sequences are SGHAT and FQNNGV. The CDR3 sequence holds 18 residues, the cysteine and phenylalanine included. Solely the CDR3 DNA is kept, with 54 bases framed from the first base. This clone is a singleton in its sample. Its target antigen remains unknown. No base quality values were provided; no much bigger clone lies one nucleotide off. Broad study findings and their caveats: The amount of clinical and demographic metadata varied by source and participant and was provided uncurated.

TCRbeta CDR3 regions were amplified from genomic DNA using the immunoSEQ Assay, a bias-controlled multiplex PCR. As for the authors' bioinformatics: Within the assay, amplification of reference gene primers was used to estimate how many nucleated cells each sample contained. Sequence reads were collapsed and filtered to measure the absolute abundance of every unique TCRbeta CDR3 rearrangement. Productive Simpson clonality was computed per sample as the square root of Simpson's diversity index over productive rearrangements. Held by TCRdb, this immuneACCESS table contains in-frame sequences only and omits some clones. Under half of the omission traces to an unresolved V gene where checked; the cause of the rest is unknown. V, J and clone size reflect that table, while D and trimming were determined from the DNA. This sample lists nearly 350,000 clones; almost 90% were detected once. Of the sample, around 6.6% is held by the ten largest clones.

This clonotype was sampled from a woman in her seventies with COVID-19, enrolled during active disease. Sequenced input: peripheral blood. The chain couples TRBV11-2 to TRBJ2-1, with TRBD2 matching 12 junction bases. In nucleotide form, the sequence is TGTGCCAGCAGCTTAGGTCCTAGCGGGGGGGCGTTCTACAATGAGCAGTTCTTC. Its protein reads: CASSLGPSGGAFYNEQFF.